The sequence of this TCR beta chain was determined in a study of OX40 agonist ivuxolimab in advanced cancers. Generated by immunoSEQ multiplex PCR, the TCRdb table keeps only in-frame clones and is missing some. This sample has tens of thousands of clones, with 85% found just once. The CDR3 runs to 16 residues. The ends were cut back, 4 bases at V and 2 bases at J, with 18 bases in the middle. Germline loops: CDR1 SGHRS, CDR2 YFSETQ. The chain employs TRBV5-1 and TRBJ2-5; D gene uncertain. Sequences were derived from CD4+ or CD8+ T cells sorted from blood, sampled in a trial of the OX40 agonist ivuxolimab. The TCR sequence derives from an adult with an advanced solid tumor such as melanoma, head and neck, liver or kidney cancer. The CDR3 spells CASSPGRMTDQETQYF. In DNA, the CDR3 is TGCGCCAGCAGCCCGGGTAGGATGACGGATCAAGAGACCCAGTACTTC.